Listed below are T cell receptor beta chains from one sample, sequenced in a study of beta chain features in type 1 diabetes. The repertoire was sequenced with immunoSEQ multiplex PCR; TCRdb's copy has only in-frame clones and lacks some. Of more than 350,000 clones in the sample, more than 9.5% were seen once. Sequencing was carried out using naive CD4+ T cells from blood. The receptors derive from a woman under 30 in good health. Each CDR3 is given with its conserved first and last residue. D genes are given only for firm matches. Rows give clone size only sometimes, using once, few, many, or a class for an expanded clone.

d_gene	j_gene	abundance	v_gene	CDR3aa	CDR3nt
TRBD2	TRBJ2-3	few	TRBV4-3	CASSHKKTSGRADTQYF	TGCGCCAGCAGCCATAAAAAAACTAGCGGGCGAGCAGATACGCAGTATTTT
.	TRBJ1-2	few	TRBV27	CASSVAGYGYTF	TGTGCCAGCAGTGTTGCGGGGTATGGCTACACCTTC
.	TRBJ2-1	few	TRBV7-3	CASSRDIQYNEQFF	TGTGCCAGCAGCAGGGACATTCAATACAATGAGCAGTTCTTC
.	TRBJ2-1	few	TRBV20-1	CSASLTNEQFF	TGCAGTGCTAGCCTCACAAATGAGCAGTTCTTC
.	TRBJ2-7	.	TRBV5-1	CASSLGDLAYEQYF	TGCGCCAGCAGCCTGGGGGACCTCGCCTACGAGCAGTACTTC
TRBD1	TRBJ2-1	.	TRBV2	CASPSAGGKNNEQFF	TGTGCCAGCCCGTCGGCAGGGGGCAAAAACAATGAGCAGTTCTTC
.	TRBJ2-3	.	TRBV7-9	CASNRALPDTQYF	TGTGCCAGCAACCGCGCCTTACCAGATACGCAGTATTTT
.	TRBJ2-1	.	TRBV25-1	CASSPRGFSYNEQFF	TGTGCCAGCTCCCCCAGGGGTTTTTCTTACAATGAGCAGTTCTTC
.	TRBJ2-1	.	TRBV7-9	CASSPVGHNEQFF	TGTGCCAGCAGCCCCGTAGGGCACAATGAGCAGTTCTTC
.	TRBJ2-7	.	TRBV12-5	CASGLAGAYEQYF	TGTGCTAGTGGTTTAGCCGGAGCCTACGAGCAGTACTTC
.	TRBJ2-7	.	TRBV7-2	CASSSYQGWYEQYF	TGTGCCAGCAGCTCGTATCAGGGTTGGTACGAGCAGTACTTC
.	TRBJ2-6	few	TRBV14	CASSQETGYSGANVLTF	TGTGCCAGCAGCCAGGAAACAGGCTACTCTGGGGCCAACGTCCTGACTTTC
.	TRBJ2-5	few	TRBV7-9	CASSSGSTQAETQYF	TGTGCCAGCAGCTCCGGATCTACGCAAGCGGAGACCCAGTACTTC
.	TRBJ2-4	.	TRBV28	CASSLRGPPAKNIQYF	TGTGCCAGCAGTTTAAGGGGCCCCCCGGCCAAAAACATTCAGTACTTC
.	TRBJ2-1	few	TRBV5-4	CASSPGNEQFF	TGTGCCAGCAGCCCCGGTAATGAGCAGTTCTTC
.	TRBJ2-5	.	TRBV18	CASSPTISDYQETQYF	TGTGCCAGCTCACCTACAATCTCCGACTACCAAGAGACCCAGTACTTC
.	TRBJ2-5	few	TRBV15	CATSRDRGTQYF	TGTGCCACCAGCAGAGATCGCGGGACCCAGTACTTC
.	TRBJ1-1	.	TRBV25-1	CASSEGGRLNTEAFF	TGTGCCAGCAGTGAAGGGGGACGGCTGAACACTGAAGCTTTCTTT
TRBD1	TRBJ2-7	few	TRBV18	CASSPGTGGGEQYF	TGTGCCAGCTCACCAGGGACAGGGGGCGGCGAGCAGTACTTC
.	TRBJ1-1	.	TRBV7-9	CASSLALGQSEAFF	TGTGCCAGCAGCTTAGCTCTTGGGCAGTCCGAAGCTTTCTTT
.	TRBJ2-5	.	TRBV18	CASSPPGASQMETQYF	TGTGCCAGCTCACCCCCCGGGGCCAGCCAGATGGAGACCCAGTACTTC
.	TRBJ2-1	few	TRBV29-1	CSVVSAYNEQFF	TGCAGCGTCGTCAGCGCCTACAATGAGCAGTTCTTC
TRBD2	TRBJ2-1	few	TRBV29-1	CSVGGTSGFSYNEQFF	TGCAGCGTTGGGGGGACTAGCGGGTTCTCCTACAATGAGCAGTTCTTC
TRBD1	TRBJ1-6	few	TRBV2	CASRIGTGENSPLHF	TGTGCCAGCAGGATTGGGACAGGGGAGAATTCACCCCTCCACTTT
TRBD1	TRBJ1-2	few	TRBV30	CAWSSPSQGLRGGYTF	TGTGCCTGGAGTTCCCCATCACAGGGGCTGAGGGGTGGCTACACCTTC
.	TRBJ2-2	.	TRBV7-9	CASTKGRNTGELFF	TGTGCCAGCACCAAGGGGCGGAACACCGGGGAGCTGTTTTTT
.	TRBJ2-1	many	TRBV30	CAWSVDRHYNEQFF	TGTGCCTGGAGTGTTGACAGGCACTACAATGAGCAGTTCTTC
.	TRBJ1-5	few	TRBV2	CAAQGESQPQHF	TGTGCCGCACAAGGGGAGAGCCAGCCCCAGCATTTT
.	TRBJ2-5	.	TRBV6-5	CASSKEETQYF	TGTGCCAGCAGTAAAGAAGAGACCCAGTACTTC
.	TRBJ2-1	.	TRBV27	CASRQAGKGENEQFF	TGTGCCAGCAGACAAGCGGGAAAGGGGGAAAATGAGCAGTTCTTC